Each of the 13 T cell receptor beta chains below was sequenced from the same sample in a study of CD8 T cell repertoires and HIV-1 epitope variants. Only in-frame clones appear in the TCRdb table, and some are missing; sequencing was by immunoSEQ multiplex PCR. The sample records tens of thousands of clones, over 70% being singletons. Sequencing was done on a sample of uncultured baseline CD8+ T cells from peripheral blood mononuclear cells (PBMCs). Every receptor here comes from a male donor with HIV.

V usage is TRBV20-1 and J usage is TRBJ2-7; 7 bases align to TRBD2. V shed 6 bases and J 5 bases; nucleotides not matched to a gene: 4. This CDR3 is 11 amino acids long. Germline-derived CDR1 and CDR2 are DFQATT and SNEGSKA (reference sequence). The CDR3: CSASGTNEQYF. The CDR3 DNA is TGCAGTGCATCCGGGACTAACGAGCAGTACTTC.

The CDR3 protein is CASGDGINEKLFF. In DNA form, the CDR3 reads TGCGCCAGCGGGGACGGAATTAATGAAAAACTGTTTTTT. V gene TRBV5-1 combines with J gene TRBJ1-4; maybe TRBD1 (5 bases). V lost 7 bases, J lost 4 bases, and 11 bases lay in between. Germline-derived CDR1 and CDR2 are SGHRS and YFSETQ. The CDR3 has 13 amino acids.

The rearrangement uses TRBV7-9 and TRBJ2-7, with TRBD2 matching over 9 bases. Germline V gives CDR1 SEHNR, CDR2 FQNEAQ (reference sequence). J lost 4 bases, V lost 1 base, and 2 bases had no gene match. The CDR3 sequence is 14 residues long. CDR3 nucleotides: TGTGCCAGCAGCTTAGGACTAGCGGCTTACGAGCAGTACTTC. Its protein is CASSLGLAAYEQYF.

CDR3 sequence: CASSQDRQGADGYTF. The CDR3 coding sequence is TGCGCCAGCAGCCAAGATCGGCAGGGGGCGGACGGCTACACCTTC. This chain links TRBV4-3 with TRBJ1-2; 8 bases map to TRBD1. This CDR3 spans 15 amino acids. Trimming at V came to 0 bases and at J to 8 bases, leaving 8 bases not matched to a gene. CDR1 and CDR2 (germline): LGHNA, YSLEER.

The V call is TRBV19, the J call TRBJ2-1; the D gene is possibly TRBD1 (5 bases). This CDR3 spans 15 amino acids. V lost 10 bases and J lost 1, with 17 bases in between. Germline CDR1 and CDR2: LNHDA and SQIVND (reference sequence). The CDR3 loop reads CATRSGSLSYNEQFF. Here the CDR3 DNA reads TGTGCCACTCGCTCAGGGTCCCTTTCCTACAATGAGCAGTTCTTC.

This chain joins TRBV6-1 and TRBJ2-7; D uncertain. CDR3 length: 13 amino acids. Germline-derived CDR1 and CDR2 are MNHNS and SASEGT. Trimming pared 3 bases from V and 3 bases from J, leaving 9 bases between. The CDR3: CASSENLYYEQYF. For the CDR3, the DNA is TGTGCCAGCAGTGAGAACCTTTACTACGAGCAGTACTTC.

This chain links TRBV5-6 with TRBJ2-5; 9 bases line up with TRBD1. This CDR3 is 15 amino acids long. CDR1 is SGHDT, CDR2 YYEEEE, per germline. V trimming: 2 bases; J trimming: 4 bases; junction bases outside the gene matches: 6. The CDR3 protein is CASSFQTGGGETQYF. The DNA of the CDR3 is TGTGCCAGCAGCTTCCAAACAGGGGGCGGAGAGACCCAGTACTTC.

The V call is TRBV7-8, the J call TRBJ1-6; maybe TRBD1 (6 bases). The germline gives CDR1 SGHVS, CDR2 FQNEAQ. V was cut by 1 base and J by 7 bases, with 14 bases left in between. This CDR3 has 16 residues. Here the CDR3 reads CASSLGRTVKNSPLHF. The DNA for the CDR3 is TGTGCCAGCAGCTTAGGGAGGACAGTGAAGAATTCACCCCTCCACTTT.

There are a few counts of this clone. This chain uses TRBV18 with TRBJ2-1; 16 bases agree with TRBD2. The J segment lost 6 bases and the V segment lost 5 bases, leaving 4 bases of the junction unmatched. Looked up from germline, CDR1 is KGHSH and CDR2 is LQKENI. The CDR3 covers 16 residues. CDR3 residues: CASSSGLAGGTNEQFF. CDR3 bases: TGTGCCAGCTCATCGGGACTAGCGGGGGGGACCAATGAGCAGTTCTTC.

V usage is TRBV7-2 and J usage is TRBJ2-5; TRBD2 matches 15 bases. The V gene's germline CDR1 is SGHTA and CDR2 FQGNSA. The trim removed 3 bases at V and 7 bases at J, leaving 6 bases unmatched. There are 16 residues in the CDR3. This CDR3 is CASSLRGLAGGSTQYF. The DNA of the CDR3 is TGTGCCAGCAGCTTGAGGGGACTAGCGGGGGGTTCGACCCAGTACTTC.

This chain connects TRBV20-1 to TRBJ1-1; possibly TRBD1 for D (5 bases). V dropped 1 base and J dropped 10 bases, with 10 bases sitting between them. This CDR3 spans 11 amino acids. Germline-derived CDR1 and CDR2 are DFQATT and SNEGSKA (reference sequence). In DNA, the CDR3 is TGCAGTGCTAGAGCAGGGTATGGAGCTTTCTTT. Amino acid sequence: CSARAGYGAFF.

The DNA of the CDR3 is TGTGCCAGCAGTTGGAGCACAGATACGCAGTATTTT. It codes for CASSWSTDTQYF. The rearrangement links TRBV28 to TRBJ2-3; D gene ambiguous. V gave up 4 bases and J gave up 0 bases, with 2 bases separating them. Germline-derived CDR1 and CDR2 are MDHEN and SYDVKM. The CDR3 covers 12 residues.

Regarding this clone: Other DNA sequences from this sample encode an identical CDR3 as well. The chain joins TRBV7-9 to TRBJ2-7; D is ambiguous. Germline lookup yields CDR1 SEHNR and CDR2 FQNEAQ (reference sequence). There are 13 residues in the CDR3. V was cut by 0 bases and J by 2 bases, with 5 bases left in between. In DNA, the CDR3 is TGTGCCAGCAGCTTAGCGGGCGCCTACGAGCAGTACTTC. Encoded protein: CASSLAGAYEQYF.